Listed below are T cell receptor beta chains from one sample, sequenced in a study of T cells after yellow fever vaccination. Via MiXCR, TCRdb re-called the 5' RACE reads, giving one row per CDR3 protein. The sample has approximately 150,000 distinct CDR3 sequences, approximately 9.7% seen once. Material: CD8+ T cells sorted from PBMCs, obtained 45 days after the yellow fever booster vaccination. Every receptor here comes from a man younger than 35 who received the YFV17D yellow fever vaccine. The CDR3 runs from the conserved cysteine through the conserved F or W. D genes are given only for firm matches.

j_call v_call d_call cdr3_aa
TRBJ2-1 TRBV5-1 . CASSLDQGGSNEQFF
TRBJ2-3 TRBV20-1 . CSARGGTAPTDTQYF
TRBJ2-6 TRBV6-5 TRBD1 CASSYSDPGDRVSGANVLTF
TRBJ2-1 TRBV2 . CASIASRNSYNEQFF
TRBJ2-7 TRBV7-9 . CASSLGGPLYEQYF
TRBJ2-3 TRBV9 . CASSVGVGGADTQYF
TRBJ2-4 TRBV29-1 . CSAAGSLQLAKNIQYF
TRBJ1-5 TRBV4-1 . CASSQLGGSNQPQHF
TRBJ1-5 TRBV12-3/TRBV12-4 . CASRGAQYSDSGNQPQHF
TRBJ2-7 TRBV6-5 . CASSWDGPYEQYF
TRBJ2-7 TRBV4-1 . CASSQGGTSYEQYF
TRBJ2-1 TRBV12-3/TRBV12-4 . CASSPKGVNEQFF
TRBJ2-2 TRBV6-5 TRBD2 CASTNMGGFSGTGELFF
TRBJ2-3 TRBV4-3 . CASSQQVGGTRGTQYF
TRBJ1-1 TRBV7-6 . CASSLPARASNTEAFF
TRBJ2-6 TRBV4-1 . CASSHGRTGANVLTF
TRBJ2-1 TRBV11-2 . CASSPTRGLNEQFF
TRBJ1-2 TRBV5-5 . CASSSKGIPNYGYTF
TRBJ2-1 TRBV6-5 TRBD1 CASSYSHRGSYNEQFF
TRBJ1-4 TRBV12-3/TRBV12-4 . CASSFGTAEKLFF
TRBJ1-6 TRBV6-2/TRBV6-3 TRBD1 CASSYRRDRGLTLHF
TRBJ2-3 TRBV7-6 . CASSLIPDMTDTQYF
TRBJ2-5 TRBV9 . CASSVSRGVGETQYF
TRBJ1-4 TRBV9 TRBD1 CASSRDRGEKLFF
TRBJ2-2 TRBV25-1 TRBD2 CASSTSGGTGELFF
TRBJ1-1 TRBV6-5 TRBD1 CASSSGQGAWNTEAFF
TRBJ1-2 TRBV6-2/TRBV6-3 . CASTSTQLPTYGYTF
TRBJ2-3 TRBV5-1 . CASSLAGVNRPSTDTQYF
TRBJ2-5 TRBV15 TRBD2 CATSIGSGAQETQYF
TRBJ1-4 TRBV27 . CATAGGPRGKLFF
TRBJ2-3 TRBV4-1 . CASSQRPGPDTQYF
TRBJ2-3 TRBV7-9 . CASSLGTASTDTQYF
TRBJ1-1 TRBV4-3 . CASSHRSEAFF
TRBJ2-1 TRBV10-3 TRBD1 CAIRRTGGNEQFF
TRBJ1-2 TRBV20-1 . CSTGHYPTNYGYTF
TRBJ1-2 TRBV4-3 . CASSQWGDLGYTF
TRBJ2-2 TRBV12-3/TRBV12-4 TRBD2 CASSYGGLTGELFF
TRBJ1-4 TRBV5-5 . CASSLSGGNEKLFF
TRBJ1-1 TRBV11-2 . CASSLGGRPEAFF
TRBJ2-1 TRBV5-1 TRBD1 CASSLAGTGVDEQFF
TRBJ2-1 TRBV27 . CASSFLSPGAPYNEQFF
TRBJ2-2 TRBV5-4 . CASSLDLANTGELFF
TRBJ2-7 TRBV9 . CASSVVPGVEYEQYF
TRBJ2-5 TRBV5-4 TRBD2 CASSLEYGAGGGETQYF
TRBJ2-5 TRBV24-1 . CATSERRFQETQYF
TRBJ2-3 TRBV4-1 TRBD2 CASSPLTGTSGGAYTQYF
TRBJ2-1 TRBV5-1 TRBD2 CASSGPFAGGPSEQFF
TRBJ2-3 TRBV9 . CASSVGWEAIGGLTDTQYF
TRBJ1-5 TRBV6-1 . CASSGNGSNQPQHF
TRBJ2-3 TRBV4-3 TRBD2 CASSQDLAGETDTQYF
TRBJ1-2 TRBV5-1 TRBD1 CASNFGQGYGYGYTF
TRBJ2-7 TRBV5-1 . CASSSGQSYEQYF
TRBJ2-1 TRBV6-2/TRBV6-3 TRBD2 CASSYSSGGGSYNEQFF
TRBJ2-5 TRBV13 . CASSPPQLETQYF
TRBJ2-7 TRBV7-9 . CASSLRATYEQYF